The 10 T cell receptor beta chains listed next were all sequenced from one sample in a study of T cells in localized non-small cell lung cancer. Assay: immunoSEQ multiplex PCR; the TCRdb copy retains only in-frame clones and omits some. Of about 70,000 clones listed, 86% are singletons. This specimen was peripheral blood, taken before any cancer treatment. Receptors originate from an older male donor with stage III squamous cell lung carcinoma.

The chain recombines TRBV30 with TRBJ2-1; unclear D gene. CDR1 is GTSNPN, CDR2 SVGIG, per germline (reference sequence). The CDR3 extends over 15 amino acids. Trimming left V 3 bases short and J 0 bases short, with 12 bases between. The CDR3 DNA is TGTGCCTGGAGACGTGACGACCGCTCCTACAATGAGCAGTTCTTC. Translating gives CAWRRDDRSYNEQFF.

The gene calls are TRBV27 and TRBJ1-2; D is unresolved. Germline V gene lookup returns CDR1 MNHEY and CDR2 SMNVEV (reference sequence). V dropped 0 bases and J dropped 6 bases, with 8 bases sitting between them. There are 13 residues in the CDR3. CDR3 sequence reads: CASSLSVFNGYTF. The CDR3 DNA reads as TGTGCCAGCAGTTTATCTGTTTTTAATGGCTACACCTTC.

Only one count was recorded for this clone. The chain recombines TRBV29-1 with TRBJ1-5, with D possibly TRBD1 on 5 matching bases. V dropped 7 bases and J dropped 4 bases, with 14 bases sitting between them. Per germline, CDR1 SQVTM and CDR2 ANQGSEA. This CDR3 comprises 13 residues. The CDR3 region has the DNA TGCAGCGCCGTTGGGGGGACTAATCAGCCCCAGCATTTT. Amino acid sequence: CSAVGGTNQPQHF.

The chain employs TRBV6-5 and TRBJ2-1, with D perhaps matching TRBD1 or TRBD2 (5 bases each). This CDR3 has 14 residues. Trimming stripped 3 bases from V and 5 bases from J, with 11 bases between. Germline CDR1 reads MNHEY; CDR2 reads SVGAGI. The CDR3 DNA follows: TGTGCCAGCAGTTATTCCGGGACCCACAATGAGCAGTTCTTC. Translated: CASSYSGTHNEQFF.

The chain combines TRBV9 with TRBJ1-2, with 10 positions matching TRBD1. Germline V lookup: CDR1 SGDLS, CDR2 YYNGEE. Trimming at V came to 0 bases and at J to 6 bases, leaving 14 bases not matched to a gene. The CDR3 totals 18 residues. CDR3 bases: TGTGCCAGCAGCGTAGTTGGGGACAGGGGACCGGCACCGGATGGCTACACCTTC. This sequence encodes CASSVVGDRGPAPDGYTF.

V is TRBV5-1 and J is TRBJ1-1; maybe TRBD1 (6 bases). This CDR3 region has 14 residues. Germline V gene sequence: CDR1 SGHRS, CDR2 YFSETQ. Trimming cost V 0 bases and J 7 bases, with 13 bases left between them. The CDR3 region has the DNA TGCGCCAGCAGCTTGGTGGGACAAACTATTGAAGCTTTCTTT. Translating it yields CASSLVGQTIEAFF. The full variable domain, rest sourced from reference TRBV5-1 and TRBJ1-1, is KAGVTQTPRYLIKTRGQQVTLSCSPISGHRSVSWYQQTPGQGLQFLFEYFSETQRNKGNFPGRFSGRQFSNSRSEMNVSTLELGDSALYLCASSLVGQTIEAFFGQGTRLTVV.

This clone was counted a single time. The genes are TRBV9 and TRBJ1-1; no definite D call. Germline lookup yields CDR1 SGDLS and CDR2 YYNGEE. The CDR3 is made up of 16 amino acids. V was trimmed by 0 bases and J by 5 bases, leaving 17 bases between them. The CDR3 reads CASSVDRKVGRTEAFF. In nucleotides, the CDR3 is TGTGCCAGCAGCGTAGATCGCAAGGTGGGAAGGACTGAAGCTTTCTTT.

The V and J genes are TRBV7-9 and TRBJ1-4; D might be TRBD1 (6 bases). CDR3 length: 14 amino acids. Germline CDR1 SEHNR, CDR2 FQNEAQ (reference sequence). Trimming cost V 3 bases and J 8 bases, with 13 bases left between them. The CDR3 sequence is CASSFGGLDEKLFF. In DNA form, the CDR3 reads TGTGCCAGCAGCTTCGGGGGGCTAGACGAAAAACTGTTTTTT.

The chain carries TRBV19 and TRBJ1-5, with 10 bases aligning to TRBD1. Germline CDR1 and CDR2: LNHDA and SQIVND (reference sequence). This CDR3 is built from 17 residues. V was pared by 10 bases and J by 1 base, with 13 bases of the junction left unmatched. CDR3 region: CATSRGQGGPSNQPQHF. CDR3 DNA: TGTGCCACCTCGCGAGGACAGGGGGGCCCAAGCAATCAGCCCCAGCATTTT.

The chain recombines TRBV5-1 with TRBJ1-2; D not certain. CDR3 length: 14 amino acids. Germline lookup yields CDR1 SGHRS and CDR2 YFSETQ. The V gene lost 2 bases and the J gene lost 6 bases, with 14 bases spanning the gap. The CDR3: CASSLGTRSDGYTF. The CDR3 DNA is TGCGCCAGCAGCTTAGGCACGAGATCAGATGGCTACACCTTC.